The 22 T cell receptor beta chains given below trace back to one sample, sequenced in a study of persistence of HIV-infected CD4 T cells. The antigens these receptors bind are not known. Anti-CD3/anti-CD28 beads served as a nonspecific positive control stimulus. Responding CD4+ T cells were sorted by upregulation of both CD40 ligand and CD69. The libraries were made with immunoSEQ version 4 in survey mode. Libraries were prepared by immunoSEQ multiplex PCR; TCRdb keeps only in-frame clonotypes and omits some of them. The profile covers roughly 43,000 clones, with around 89% appearing a single time and 1% taken by the ten largest. Sequenced material: CD4+ T cells sorted from PBMCs after 18-hour stimulation, taken from a patient who received antiretroviral therapy. Receptors were obtained from an adult man with HIV who was CMV-seropositive.

V gene TRBV10-3 combines with J gene TRBJ1-5; no firm D call. The CDR3 extends over 13 amino acids. V was trimmed by 4 bases and J by 4 bases, leaving 8 bases between them. Germline V CDR1 and CDR2: ENHRY, SYGVKD. CDR3 loop: CAISGGVNQPQHF. For the CDR3, the DNA is TGTGCCATCAGTGGCGGAGTTAATCAGCCCCAGCATTTT.

This chain joins TRBV2 and TRBJ2-7; the D is unclear. CDR1 SNHLY and CDR2 FYNNEI come from the germline V gene. CDR3 length: 12 residues. V was trimmed by 4 bases and J by 1 base, leaving 5 bases between them. CDR3 in DNA: TGTGCCAGCAGTGGACAATCCTACGAGCAGTACTTC. It translates to CASSGQSYEQYF.

The chain couples TRBV6-4 to TRBJ1-4; D is undetermined. Trimming removed 4 bases at V and 2 bases at J, with 5 bases between. The CDR3 is 13 residues long. Germline CDR1 and CDR2: MRHNA and SNTAGT. CDR3 bases: TGTGCCAGCAGTGCGCGGACTAATGAAAAACTGTTTTTT. It is translated as CASSARTNEKLFF.

The V call is TRBV10-3, the J call TRBJ2-3, with 7 nucleotides matching TRBD2. The germline V gene encodes CDR1 ENHRY and CDR2 SYGVKD. The CDR3 sequence is 14 residues long. The V gene end was trimmed by 7 bases and the J gene end by 2 bases; junction bases not matched to a gene: 6. CDR3 sequence (DNA): TGTGCCATCACCCCGGGGGGATCCACAGATACGCAGTATTTT. Translated: CAITPGGSTDTQYF.

This chain connects TRBV29-1 to TRBJ1-4; TRBD1 matches at 8 bases. The V gene end was trimmed by 7 bases and the J gene end by 5 bases; junction bases not matched to a gene: 6. Germline CDR1 and CDR2: SQVTM and ANQGSEA. There are 13 residues in the CDR3. CDR3 region: CSALSGGNEKLFF. The CDR3 DNA reads TGCAGCGCTCTCTCAGGGGGCAATGAAAAACTGTTTTTT. Supplemented by reference TRBV29-1 and TRBJ1-4, the full variable domain reads SAVISQKPSRDICQRGTSLTIQCQVDSQVTMMFWYRQQPGQSLTLIATANQGSEATYESGFVIDKFPISRPNLTFSTLTVSNMSPEDSSIYLCSALSGGNEKLFFGSGTQLSVL.

This clone was found once. V usage is TRBV28 and J usage is TRBJ2-7; D unclear. This CDR3 is built from 11 residues. Trimming pared 4 bases from V and 3 bases from J, leaving 4 bases between. Germline CDR1 and CDR2: MDHEN and SYDVKM. The CDR3: CASSYYYEQYF. DNA of the CDR3: TGTGCCAGCAGTTACTACTACGAGCAGTACTTC.

This chain joins TRBV5-8 and TRBJ1-5; perhaps TRBD1 as D (5 bases). The CDR3 length is 16 residues. The V gene lost 4 bases and the J gene lost 0 bases, with 14 bases spanning the gap. CDR1 is SGHTS, CDR2 YDEGEE, per germline. The chain's CDR3 is CASSQAGVYSNQPQHF. In DNA, the CDR3 is TGTGCCAGCAGCCAGGCGGGGGTTTATAGCAATCAGCCCCAGCATTTT.

The chain couples TRBV29-1 to TRBJ1-2; TRBD1 agrees at 7 bases. The CDR3 loop spans 14 amino acids. Per the germline V gene, CDR1 is SQVTM and CDR2 is ANQGSEA. With V trimmed by 4 bases and J by 10 bases, 15 bases remained unmatched. The CDR3 nucleotides read TGCAGCGTTGTCAGGGGGACGGGGGCATTTGACTACACCTTC. Its translation is CSVVRGTGAFDYTF.

The genes are TRBV6-5 and TRBJ1-5, with 8 bases identical to TRBD1. Germline assignment: CDR1 MNHEY and CDR2 SVGAGI. Trimming at V came to 6 bases and at J to 5 bases, leaving 9 bases not matched to a gene. This CDR3 is 15 amino acids long. DNA for the CDR3: TGTGCCAGCAGATTCACCGGGACAGGCGATCAGCCCCAGCATTTT. Residues: CASRFTGTGDQPQHF.

The V and J genes are TRBV25-1 and TRBJ2-7; D assignment may be TRBD1 or TRBD2 (5 bases each). Trimming pared 5 bases from V and 4 bases from J, leaving 18 bases between. The length of the CDR3 is 15 residues. Per germline, CDR1 MGHDK and CDR2 SYGVNS. Written as DNA, the CDR3 is TGTGCCAGCAGTCCCCCCCGGGACGGATCGTACGAGCAGTACTTC. It encodes CASSPPRDGSYEQYF.

The chain couples TRBV3-1 (or the pseudogene TRBV3-2) to TRBJ2-1; 8 bases fit TRBD1. V dropped 0 bases and J dropped 9; count of bases not matched to a gene: 7. The CDR3 is 15 amino acids. Per the germline V gene, CDR1 is LGHDT and CDR2 is YNNKEL (reference sequence). CDR3 DNA: TGTGCCAGCAGCCAAGAGCACAGGGGGGTAGGTGAGCAGTTCTTC. This encodes CASSQEHRGVGEQFF.

This chain joins TRBV7-8 and TRBJ1-1; TRBD1 matches at 10 bases. CDR1 SGHVS and CDR2 FQNEAQ come from the germline V gene. Unmatched junction bases numbered 14, after V lost 5 bases and J lost 2 bases. CDR3 size: 18 residues. CDR3 protein: CASSPGTGARSGNTEAFF. The CDR3 nucleotides are TGTGCCAGCAGCCCAGGGACAGGGGCTCGAAGCGGTAACACTGAAGCTTTCTTT.

The chain recombines TRBV19 with TRBJ1-5, with D unresolved. Trimming stripped 5 bases from V and 2 bases from J, with 7 bases between. CDR3 length: 13 amino acids. Germline V CDR1 and CDR2: LNHDA, SQIVND (reference sequence). Here the CDR3 DNA reads TGTGCCAGTAGTCCCATGGGCAATCAGCCCCAGCATTTT. It translates to CASSPMGNQPQHF.

The rearrangement joins TRBV28 to TRBJ1-2; 9 bases align to TRBD1. In germline, CDR1 is MDHEN, CDR2 SYDVKM. The CDR3 sequence is 14 residues long. V trimming: 5 bases; J trimming: 6 bases; junction bases outside the gene matches: 7. As DNA, the CDR3 is TGTGCCAGCAGTCGACGCGGGACAGGGAATGGCTACACCTTC. Encoded protein: CASSRRGTGNGYTF.

The chain is built from TRBV29-1 and TRBJ1-2; 8 bases align to TRBD1. J lost 2 bases, V lost 4 bases, and 6 bases had no gene match. The CDR3 runs 14 residues. Germline V gene lookup returns CDR1 SQVTM and CDR2 ANQGSEA. CDR3 region: CSVALTGGNYGYTF. The CDR3 DNA follows: TGCAGCGTTGCTCTTACAGGGGGGAACTATGGCTACACCTTC. The variable domain in full, with the rest retrieved from reference TRBV29-1 and TRBJ1-2, is SAVISQKPSRDICQRGTSLTIQCQVDSQVTMMFWYRQQPGQSLTLIATANQGSEATYESGFVIDKFPISRPNLTFSTLTVSNMSPEDSSIYLCSVALTGGNYGYTFGSGTRLTVV.

V gene TRBV19 combines with J gene TRBJ1-5; 11 bases agree with TRBD1. Germline V gives CDR1 LNHDA, CDR2 SQIVND (reference sequence). There are 18 residues in the CDR3. V lost 6 bases to trimming and J lost 4 bases; unmatched junction nucleotides: 14. The CDR3, as DNA: TGTGCCAGTAGAAATTACGGCAGGACAGGGGGCCTTAATCAGCCCCAGCATTTT. Encoded protein: CASRNYGRTGGLNQPQHF.

The gene calls are TRBV6-5 and TRBJ1-2; D perhaps matches TRBD1 (5 bases). Germline assignment: CDR1 MNHEY and CDR2 SVGAGI. V lost 6 bases to trimming and J lost 1 base, with 15 bases between them. This CDR3 has 15 amino acids. The chain's CDR3 is CASRRRGESNYGYTF. CDR3 bases: TGTGCCAGCAGGCGGCGGGGGGAAAGTAACTATGGCTACACCTTC.

The genes are TRBV29-1 and TRBJ2-3, with 10 bases lining up with TRBD2. This CDR3 is 16 amino acids long. Germline lookup yields CDR1 SQVTM and CDR2 ANQGSEA. The V and J ends lost 6 bases and 4 bases, in that order; junction bases with no gene match: 13. Here the CDR3 reads CSVAFLAGVGADTQYF. The DNA of the CDR3 is TGCAGCGTGGCCTTCCTAGCGGGGGTCGGCGCAGATACGCAGTATTTT.

The chain is built from TRBV28 and TRBJ2-6, with D perhaps being TRBD1 or TRBD2 (5 bases each). This CDR3 spans 18 amino acids. Germline values: CDR1 MDHEN, CDR2 SYDVKM. The V end was cut by 6 bases, the J end by 0 bases, with 18 bases between. The CDR3 bases are TGTGCCAGCAGCGTCCCGGGACCGACTTCCTCTGGGGCCAACGTCCTGACTTTC. It encodes CASSVPGPTSSGANVLTF.

The chain has TRBV25-1 and TRBJ1-1, with D possibly TRBD1 on 5 matching bases. The CDR3 spans 12 residues. V was shortened by 5 bases and J by 9 bases, with 13 bases between the two germline ends. The germline CDR1 and CDR2 sequences are MGHDK and SYGVNS. The CDR3 nucleotides are TGTGCCAGCAGTAGGGGTTGGGATAAAGCTTTCTTT. It codes for CASSRGWDKAFF.

This clone was observed a single time. The V and J genes are TRBV24-1 and TRBJ2-1; TRBD1 matches 9 bases. J lost 7 bases, V lost 10 bases, and 13 bases had no gene match. Germline loops: CDR1 KGHDR, CDR2 SFDVKD. The CDR3 extends over 15 amino acids. The CDR3 reads CATNPGGTGMNEQFF. The DNA for the CDR3 is TGTGCCACTAACCCCGGGGGGACAGGGATGAATGAGCAGTTCTTC.

The CDR3 coding sequence is TGTGCCAGAGGTGCAACTAATGAAAAACTGTTTTTT. It encodes CARGATNEKLFF. The rearrangement uses TRBV2 and TRBJ1-4; no definite D call. CDR3 size: 12 residues. Trimming took off 9 bases at V and 0 bases at J, with 5 bases between the two ends. Per the germline V gene, CDR1 is SNHLY and CDR2 is FYNNEI.